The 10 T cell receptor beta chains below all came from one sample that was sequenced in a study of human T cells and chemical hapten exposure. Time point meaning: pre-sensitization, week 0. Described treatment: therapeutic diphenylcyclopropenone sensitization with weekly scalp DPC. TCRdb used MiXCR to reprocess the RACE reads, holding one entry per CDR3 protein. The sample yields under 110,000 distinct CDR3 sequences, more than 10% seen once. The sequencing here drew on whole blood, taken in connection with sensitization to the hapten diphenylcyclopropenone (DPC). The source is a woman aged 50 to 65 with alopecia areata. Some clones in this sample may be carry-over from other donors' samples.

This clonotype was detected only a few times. CDR3 in amino acids: CASNHRDRGYEQYF. CDR3 nucleotide sequence: TGTGCCAGCAACCACCGGGACAGGGGGTACGAGCAGTACTTC. The V gene is TRBV6-1, the J gene TRBJ2-7; 11 bases line up with TRBD1. This CDR3 contains 14 residues. CDR1 is MNHNS and CDR2 is SASEGT in the germline V gene. The V segment lost 7 bases and the J segment 4 bases; nucleotides outside the gene matches: 6.

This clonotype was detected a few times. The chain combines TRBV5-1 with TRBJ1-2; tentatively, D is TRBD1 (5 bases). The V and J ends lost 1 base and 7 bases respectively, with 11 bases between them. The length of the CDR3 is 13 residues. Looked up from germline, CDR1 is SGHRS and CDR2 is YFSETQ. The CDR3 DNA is TGCGCCAGCAGCTTGTCCCACGACAGTGGCTACACCTTC. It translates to CASSLSHDSGYTF.

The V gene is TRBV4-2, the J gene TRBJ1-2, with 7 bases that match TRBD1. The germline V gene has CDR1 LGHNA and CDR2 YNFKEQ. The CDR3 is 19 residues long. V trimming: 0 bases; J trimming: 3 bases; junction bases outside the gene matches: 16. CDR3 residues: CASSQELGQADIYHYGYTF. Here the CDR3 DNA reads TGTGCCAGCAGCCAAGAGCTCGGACAGGCCGACATATACCACTATGGCTACACCTTC.

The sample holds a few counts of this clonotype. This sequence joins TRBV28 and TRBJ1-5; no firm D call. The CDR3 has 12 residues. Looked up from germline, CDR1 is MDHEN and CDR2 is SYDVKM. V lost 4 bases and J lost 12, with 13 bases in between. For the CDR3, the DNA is TGTGCCAGCAGTTCACGCCCCCCTTTCCAGCATTTT. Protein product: CASSSRPPFQHF.

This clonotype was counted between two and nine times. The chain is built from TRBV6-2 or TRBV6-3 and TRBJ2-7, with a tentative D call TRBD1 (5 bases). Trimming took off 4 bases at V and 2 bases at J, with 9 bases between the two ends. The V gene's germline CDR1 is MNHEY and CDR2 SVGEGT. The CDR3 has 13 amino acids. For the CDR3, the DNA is TGTGCCAGCAGTTTACAGGACCCCTACGAGCAGTACTTC. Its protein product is CASSLQDPYEQYF.

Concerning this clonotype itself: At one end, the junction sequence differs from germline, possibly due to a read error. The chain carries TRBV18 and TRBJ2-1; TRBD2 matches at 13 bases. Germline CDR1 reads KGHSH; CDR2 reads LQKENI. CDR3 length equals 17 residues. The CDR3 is CASSPLAGGLISNEQFF. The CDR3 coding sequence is TGTGCCAGCTCGCCACTAGCGGGAGGGCTGATAAGTAATGAGCAGTTCTTC.

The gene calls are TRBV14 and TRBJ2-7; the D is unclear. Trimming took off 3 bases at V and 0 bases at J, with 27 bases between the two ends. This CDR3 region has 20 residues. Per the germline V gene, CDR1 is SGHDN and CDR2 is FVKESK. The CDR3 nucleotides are TGTGCCAGCAGCCAGTCTCCTGGGGTCCAAAAGGGCATCTACTCCTACGAGCAGTACTTC. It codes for CASSQSPGVQKGIYSYEQYF.

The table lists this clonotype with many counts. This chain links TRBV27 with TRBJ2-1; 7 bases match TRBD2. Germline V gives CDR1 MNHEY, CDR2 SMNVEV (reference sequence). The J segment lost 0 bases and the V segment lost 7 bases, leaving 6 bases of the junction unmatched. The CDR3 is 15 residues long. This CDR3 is CASTNLADSYNEQFF. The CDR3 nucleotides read TGTGCCAGCACCAATCTAGCGGACTCCTACAATGAGCAGTTCTTC.

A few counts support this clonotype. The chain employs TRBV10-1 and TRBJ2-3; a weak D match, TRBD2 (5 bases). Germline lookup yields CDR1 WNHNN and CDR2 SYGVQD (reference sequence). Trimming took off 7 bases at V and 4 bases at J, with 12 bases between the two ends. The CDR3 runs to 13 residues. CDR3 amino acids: CASNSPGADTQYF. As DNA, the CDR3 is TGCGCCAGCAATTCCCCCGGGGCAGATACGCAGTATTTT.

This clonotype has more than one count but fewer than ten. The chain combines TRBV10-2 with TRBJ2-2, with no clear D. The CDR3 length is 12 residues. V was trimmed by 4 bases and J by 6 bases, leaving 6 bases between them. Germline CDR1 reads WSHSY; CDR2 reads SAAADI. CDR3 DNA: TGCGCCAGCAGTGGCGTTGCCGGGGAGCTGTTTTTT. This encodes CASSGVAGELFF.